This T cell receptor (beta chain) derives from a study of blood T cells in healthy people across ages (dated by TCRdb to about 2015). Regarding the research as a whole: In model experiments, template switching captured about one uniquely barcoded TCR beta cDNA molecule for every two T cells. The donors were split into four age groups: young (average around 15 years), middle-aged (roughly 39), aged (about 56) and long-lived (over 75). To avoid experimental bias, donors of different ages were spread randomly across the sequencing lanes. Using deep sequencing normalized with unique cDNA molecular identifiers, the study measured how TCR beta repertoire diversity changes with age. Two additional independent replicas of 1 million unique cDNA reads from the same blood draw were analyzed for two donors (one aged 18 to 30 and one aged 80 or older). Paper-wide results and their limitations: Compared with the aged group, the long-lived group had more naive CD4+ T cells, fewer expanded clones and increased TCR diversity, suggesting age selection. The percentage of naive T cells measured by flow cytometry correlated strongly with observed TCR beta diversity. Observed TCR beta diversity per million T cells fell roughly linearly with age, and a significant reduction was already apparent by age roughly 40. Since profiling was done on bulk unsorted PBMCs, naive and antigen-experienced compartments could not be conclusively compared. Total diversity estimates from one million sequenced T cells were considered lower bounds and underestimates. Because the CMV infection status of the donors was unknown, age-related changes in expanded clonotypes may potentially have been confounded.

Systemically healthy Caucasian individuals from Russia, some 40 in total and aged 6 to 90 years, were included as donors. Each donor gave ten milliliters of peripheral blood, collected into EDTA-treated Vacutainer tubes. Ficoll-Paque density-gradient centrifugation was used to isolate PBMCs, with at least 7 million obtained per sample. Total RNA, at least 5 micrograms per sample, was extracted from PBMCs with Trizol reagent. For every donor, flow cytometry on a PBMC aliquot measured the percentage of naive CD45RAhigh/CD27high T cells. Trimming at the junction amounts to 4 bases on V and 5 bases on J, and the germline ends lie 5 bases apart. Reading from cysteine to phenylalanine, the CDR3 counts 11 amino acids. The only DNA kept is the CDR3, 33 bases in frame from the first base. CDR1 and CDR2 are drawn from the germline V gene: MDHEN, SYDVKM. Receptor amplification or capture employed 5' RACE. TCRdb records Illumina HiSeq 2500 as the sequencer. A second roughly 7 to 11 cycle PCR used a sample-barcoded 5' primer and a J-beta primer mix. A unique molecular identifier was introduced onto each TCR beta cDNA molecule by a template-switch 5' adaptor carrying 12 random nucleotides. Each sample yielded at least 2.5 million CDR3-containing paired-end reads. The Mint cDNA synthesis kit, primed by a TRBC-specific oligonucleotide, was used to synthesize first-strand cDNA from all RNA. Following uracil-DNA glycosylase treatment, all cDNA underwent a first 18-cycle PCR with the universal primers M1SS and BC2_uni_R. Regarding the original processing steps: For normalization, 1 million high-quality reads, each with a distinct molecular identifier, were randomly selected from each sample. Instead of being binned into consensus sequences, reads with shared molecular identifiers were discarded. MiTCR, set to a Q25 quality threshold and the strictest error-elimination algorithm, was used for CDR3 identification, clonotype clustering and error correction. A nonparametric unseen species model using Euler transformation provided a lower-bound estimate of total TCR beta diversity. TCRdb reworked the public reads: Q25 trimming with fastp, MiXCR clone assembly, productive beta chains retained. One record per CDR3 amino acid sequence lists the most common genes and DNA. It is TCRdb's table, rather than the study itself, that gives the V and J calls and clone size. The sample table shows about 1.7 million distinct CDR3 sequences, and 28% are seen once. The top ten constitute 7.7% of the sample.

This clonotype was seen more than once but under ten times. The target of this receptor is not known. Within one base of it there is no much larger clone, and no base qualities were kept. This TCR derives from a woman in her twenties or thirties in good health. The sample comprised blood. Recombination linked TRBV28 to TRBJ1-1; the D gene assignment is ambiguous. The bases read TGTGCCAGCAGTTGGGCAACTGAAGCTTTCTTT. This encodes CASSWATEAFF.